This T cell receptor (beta chain) was sequenced for a study of CD4 T cells in relation to SARS-CoV-2 and coronaviruses. Across the whole study: Convalescent donors were aged 21 to 72, with median around 40 years.

General study points: Memory recall responses, not primary responses primed in culture, are what the assay detects. Pre-pandemic and post-infection samples never came from the same donor.

Germline values: CDR1 MNHNY, CDR2 SVGAGI (reference sequence). This CDR3 contains 13 residues. Assay: immunoSEQ multiplex PCR; the TCRdb copy retains only in-frame clones and omits some. The table has some 35,000 clones, 88% seen once. Turning to this clone: Its specificity is unknown. A read error may produce the germline difference seen at one junction end.

This rearrangement joins TRBV6-6 to TRBJ1-5, with no clear D. The sample taken for sequencing was memory CD4+ T cells from PBMCs. This receptor was identified in an adult with COVID-19. The CDR3 coding sequence is TGTGCCAGCAGTTACGGTGGAATTTTCGGCGCCGGCTTT. It yields the protein CASSYGGIFGAGF.